This T cell receptor beta chain derives from a study of blood T cell repertoires in COVID-19. Study in general: Sample material is recorded as cDNA or gDNA derived from T cells, B-cell-depleted T cells, or PBMCs.

The assay was immunoSEQ multiplex PCR, and TCRdb's table has in-frame clones only and misses some. The sample contains a few hundred thousand clones, approximately 88% of which appear only once. CDR3 length equals 17 residues. The V and J ends lost 0 bases and 4 bases respectively, with 16 bases between them. The germline V gene has CDR1 SGHDN and CDR2 FVKESK. The source of this sequence is a woman in her 70s with COVID-19, enrolled during active disease. This sequence joins TRBV14 and TRBJ1-3; D call uncertain. Sequencing used peripheral blood. Here the CDR3 DNA reads TGTGCCAGCAGCCAAGATTATCCCAATATACTCGGAAACACCATATATTTT. Protein sequence: CASSQDYPNILGNTIYF.